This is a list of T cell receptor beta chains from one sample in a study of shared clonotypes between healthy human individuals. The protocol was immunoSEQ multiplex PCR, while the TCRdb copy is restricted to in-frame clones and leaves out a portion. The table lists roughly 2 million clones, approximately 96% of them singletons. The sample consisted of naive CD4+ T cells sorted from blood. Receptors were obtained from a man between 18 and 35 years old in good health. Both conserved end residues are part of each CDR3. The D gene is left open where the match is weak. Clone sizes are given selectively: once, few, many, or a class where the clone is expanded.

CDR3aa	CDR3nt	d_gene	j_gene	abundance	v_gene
CASSIRRQIQETQYF	TGTGCCAGTAGTATCCGCAGACAAATCCAAGAGACCCAGTACTTC	.	TRBJ2-5	.	TRBV19
CASSYDSAPNQPQHF	TGCGCCAGCAGCTATGACTCAGCGCCCAATCAGCCCCAGCATTTT	.	TRBJ1-5	.	TRBV5-1
CASTMTSGGAGEQYF	TGTGCCAGTACCATGACTAGCGGGGGGGCCGGCGAGCAGTACTTC	TRBD2	TRBJ2-7	.	TRBV19
CASSQDPSRGHYGYTF	TGCGCCAGCAGCCAAGATCCTTCTAGGGGACACTATGGCTACACCTTC	.	TRBJ1-2	.	TRBV4-1
CASSLFSTVNTEAFF	TGCGCCAGCAGCTTGTTTTCGACTGTGAACACTGAAGCTTTCTTT	.	TRBJ1-1	.	TRBV5-1
CAISESRRGQETQYF	TGTGCCATCAGTGAGTCTAGACGGGGACAAGAGACCCAGTACTTC	.	TRBJ2-5	.	TRBV10-3
CASSHPHWGYTF	TGTGCCAGCTCACACCCCCATTGGGGCTACACCTTC	.	TRBJ1-2	.	TRBV18
CASSLSPAWRSQFF	TGTGCCAGCAGCTTAAGTCCGGCCTGGCGGTCTCAGTTCTTC	.	TRBJ2-1	.	TRBV7-2
CASSSGLALYEQYF	TGTGCCAGCAGCTCGGGACTAGCACTATACGAGCAGTACTTC	TRBD2	TRBJ2-7	.	TRBV7-2
CASSYSRGTGQPQHF	TGTGCCAGCAGTTACTCGAGAGGAACGGGTCAGCCCCAGCATTTT	.	TRBJ1-5	.	TRBV6-6
CASRGRGGGNQPQHF	TGTGCCAGCAGGGGGAGGGGCGGGGGCAATCAGCCCCAGCATTTT	.	TRBJ1-5	few	TRBV6-1
CASSLQQGNTEAFF	TGTGCCAGCAGCTTACAACAGGGCAACACTGAAGCTTTCTTT	.	TRBJ1-1	.	TRBV7-9
CASSRQVGLSEAFF	TGTGCCAGTAGTAGACAGGTGGGTCTCTCGGAAGCTTTCTTT	.	TRBJ1-1	.	TRBV19
CASSLLYRVNEKLFF	TGTGCCAGCAGTTTATTGTATAGGGTTAATGAAAAACTGTTTTTT	.	TRBJ1-4	.	TRBV27
CASTRQGNYGYTF	TGTGCCAGCACCCGACAGGGGAACTATGGCTACACCTTC	TRBD1	TRBJ1-2	.	TRBV2
CASRTPGGSSYEQYF	TGTGCCAGCAGAACCCCAGGGGGGAGCTCCTACGAGCAGTACTTC	.	TRBJ2-7	.	TRBV6-5
CASSEARGPQHF	TGTGCCAGCAGTGAGGCGCGCGGGCCCCAGCATTTT	.	TRBJ1-5	.	TRBV2